What follows describes a single T cell receptor (beta chain). Its antigen is unknown. Per-base qualities were not stored, and no clone one base away is much larger. The sample comes from a study of cytomegalovirus exposure and HLA in healthy donors (dated by TCRdb to 2017 to 2019). Study-wide context: An earlier analysis of roughly 500 of the donors reported over 250 Gb of sequence data and about 120 million unique TCR beta sequences obtained from about 180 million T cells. Among about 410 genotyped donors of the cohort, an average of around 250,000 unique TCR beta nucleotide sequences was sequenced per donor, of which about 20% were non-productive. A separate validation cohort of 100 to 150 different subjects was used in addition to the approximately 670-subject first cohort. In a later genetic analysis, genome-wide SNP genotypes for about three fifths of the 666 donors were used, and that subset was treated as a discovery cohort. The number of donors typed differed by locus, with about 629-640 for A, B, C, DRB1 and DQB1, approximately 500 for DQA1, nearly 610 for DPA1, and some 440 for DPB1. Of the 300 to 500 genotyped donors, roughly 80% were placed in the genetic ancestry cluster associated with self-reported Caucasian donors. Every repertoire in the discovery cohort had been generated on one and the same sequencing platform. The study was designed to test whether signatures of past pathogen exposure could be identified by cataloging public T cell receptors. In an earlier analysis of several hundred of the donors, high-throughput TCR beta sequencing was used to judge whether each TCR beta V gene segment behaved as functional or pseudogenic. Because of strong linkage in the cohort, a few DR-DQ haplotypes were treated as single units for association and clustering. To predict cytomegalovirus infection status, the study combined high-throughput TCR immunosequencing, statistical association of individual TCRs with disease status, and machine learning. The T cell repertoires of 700 or so subjects were profiled by immunosequencing and related to cytomegalovirus serostatus. Rather than using new phenotypic data, the later analysis identified candidate immune exposures from TCR beta sequences and from how often those sequences occurred across donors. HLA typing covered class I and class II loci at four-digit resolution. Donor age, sex, ethnicity and CMV serostatus were compiled alongside the repertoire data. A later analysis re-examined previously published TCR beta repertoires from around 670 donors and added high-resolution HLA genotyping to investigate patterns of TCR occurrence. An early release covering more than 500 HLA-typed donors comprised roughly 300 gigabases of sequencing data and around 86 million unique TCR sequences.

Study-wide findings and limitations: When HLA alleles, especially DR and DQ, strongly co-occurred, attributing TCR associations to individual alleles was difficult. The cohort was sequenced for TCR beta chains only, and without alpha or paired-chain data the features that could be detected were limited. The presence/absence analyses assumed that sequencing depth was roughly uniform across donors, and that assumption may not be true. In an earlier analysis of some 500 of the donors, most TCR beta V segments appeared in productive rearrangements about 87% or about 30% of the time, broadly matching IMGT annotations. A further reported finding was that TCR beta sequences accurately predicted the HLA-A and HLA-B alleles for most subjects in the first cohort. The only immune exposure information available for the cohort was CMV serostatus. According to the authors, the approach could potentially be generalized to other disease states and immunological phenotypes. The 87-base-pair reads could not distinguish some IMGT-functional V segments, including TRBV6-2 and TRBV6-3, so those segments were excluded. The classifier was reported to diagnose cytomegalovirus status with high specificity and sensitivity in both the original and validation cohorts. Because counts were too low, seventeen rarely observed V segments, including chromosome 9 orphons, were excluded from the earlier analysis of 587 of the donors. Three of the identified cytomegalovirus-associated TCR beta chains were confirmed in vitro to be specific for cytomegalovirus antigens. In a later analysis, HLA-associated TCR beta chains were found to be more clonally expanded and to have lower generation probabilities than equally common non-associated chains. V-gene and J-gene trimming of TCR beta chains was associated with a missense DCLRE1C variant in a later genetic analysis, and the association was replicated in an independent cohort. A group of highly shared sequence variants was considered likely to be a technical artifact of the sequencing pipeline. In a later analysis, several top co-occurrence clusters were reported to appear linked to parvovirus B19, influenza, CMV and Epstein-Barr virus. In the study, roughly 160 TCR beta chains were listed as associated with cytomegalovirus. A later analysis found that TCR association rates varied across HLA loci, with DRB1 alleles showing the most associated TCRs and HLA-C alleles the fewest. HLA typing was unavailable for some donors at each locus, so association tests used only the typed subset. In a later genetic analysis, fewer N-insertions in productive TCRs were reported among donors in an Asian-associated ancestry cluster than the roughly 710-donor mean. According to a later analysis, most CMV-associated TCR beta chains appeared to be HLA-restricted, and the HLA associations seemed to be driven largely by CMV exposure. Most TCR sequences were seen in very few donors, while some public TCRs were found in many individuals. At a false discovery rate of 0.05, a later analysis linked 15,000 to 20,000 TCR beta sequences to specific HLA alleles. Correlated functional status among segregating V segments might reflect linkage disequilibrium, but an unknown experimental factor could not be ruled out.

Receptor libraries were prepared by the immunoSEQ multiplex PCR assay. The multiplex PCR relied on a mix of 60 forward primers for TCR Vbeta segments and 13 reverse primers for TCR Jbeta segments. Amplification of the CDR3 region of rearranged TCR beta genes was performed with a multiplex PCR assay on genomic DNA. On the Illumina HiSeq System, the amplified TCR beta libraries were sequenced as 87-base-pair reads. As for the original processing: A later analysis tallied tens of millions of unique TCR beta chains across the 610 or so repertoires, and roughly 11 million of those chains were shared by two or more donors. To remove PCR and sequencing errors, raw reads were error-corrected and collapsed into unique sequences using a nearest-neighbor algorithm that merged closely related sequences. To assign V, D and J gene segments, CDR3 sequences were aligned to IMGT reference sequences. For a sequence to be retained, a match of at least six nucleotides was required to both a V gene segment and a J gene segment. Rearrangements were called productive when the CDR3 lacked stop codons and stayed in frame with V and J; all others were non-productive. Following IMGT convention, CDR3 was defined as the stretch from the second conserved V-encoded cysteine to the conserved J-encoded phenylalanine. The earlier analysis of a few hundred of the donors excluded sequences that lacked an unambiguous match to a single V gene segment. In an earlier analysis of 587 of the donors, V segments were called functional above 56.7% productive rearrangements and were called segregating when the between-donor standard deviation exceeded 5%. A statistical classification framework was built for diagnosing cytomegalovirus status from the catalog of TCR beta chain sequences. In a later analysis, TCR nucleotide sequences were compared against IMGT/GENE-DB human TR gene sequences so that V and J genes could be assigned. The TCRdist pipeline was used in a later analysis to assign CDR3 sequences and most-parsimonious VDJ recombination scenarios. In a later analysis, every TCR beta chain was defined by the combination of its CDR3 amino acid sequence and its V-gene family, and reads without a unique V-gene family were dropped. In a later analysis, approximately 640 highly shared, low-generation-probability nucleotide sequences were removed to address suspected cross-contamination and a sequencing artifact. In a later analysis, a clonal expansion index was calculated for each public chain from normalized within-repertoire ranks of inferred template counts. A later analysis computed generation probabilities with a VDJ recombination model fitted to out-of-frame rearrangements, and checked the results against IGoR. In a later analysis, TCR-TCR, TCR-HLA and TCR-CMV co-occurrence was scored with hypergeometric tests, and a repertoire-size bias correction was applied to TCR pairs. False discovery rates were estimated in a later analysis by permuting HLA or CMV assignments 20 times. In a later analysis, co-occurring TCRs were grouped using DBSCAN, with TCRdist sequence similarity added in when clustering inside HLA-allele-positive subsets. Co-occurrence clustering excluded repertoires with fewer than 30,000 or more than 120,000 public chains, plus five with anomalous nucleotide sharing. The clones in this table, taken by TCRdb from immuneACCESS, are in-frame only. Not every clone is retained; where verified, under half of the shortfall comes from an unresolved V gene, and the cause of the rest is unknown. V, J and clone size derive from that table, while D and trimming were established from the DNA sequence. In this sample the table shows about 180,000 clones, 79% of which occur a single time. The top ten clonotypes cover approximately 0.7% of the sample.

In total, approximately 690 healthy bone marrow donors made up the cohort. All cohort members were sampled while nominally healthy, although unrecorded immune exposures were likely present. The donor tested CMV seronegative, placing the donor among the roughly 340 seronegative members of the cohort. Each donor provided a peripheral blood sample, and peripheral blood mononuclear cells were used for TCR beta sequencing. The Qiagen DNeasy Blood Extraction Kit was used to extract genomic DNA from the blood cell samples. V drops 4 bases and J drops 6 bases, leaving 9 bases in between. The germline V gene provides CDR1 SGHTA and CDR2 FQGNSA. The CDR3, from cysteine to phenylalanine, totals 13 residues. Only CDR3 DNA is held: 39 bases, read in frame from base 1.

This TCR was sampled from a woman in her forties in good health and CMV-seronegative. What was sequenced was PBMCs. The receptor chain draws on TRBV7-2 and TRBJ2-2, with the D gene too uncertain to name. The bases are TGTGCCAGCAGCTCTGAGTTTTCCGGGGAGCTGTTTTTT. The translation is CASSSEFSGELFF.